The rows below give T cell receptor beta chains drawn from one sample of a study of shared clonotypes between healthy human individuals. Assay: immunoSEQ multiplex PCR; the TCRdb copy retains only in-frame clones and omits some. The table has approximately 510,000 clones, 75% to 85% seen once. The sample taken for sequencing was PBMCs. These TCRs come from a woman in her forties in good health. Some clones in this sample may be carry-over from other donors' samples. The CDR3 runs from the conserved cysteine through the conserved F or W. The D gene is left open where the match is weak. Expanded clones are given a class, and other clones once, few, many or no size at all.

cdr3_aa cdr3_nt v_call clone_size d_call cdr3_length j_call
CASSETSGRNQETQYF TGTGCCAGCAGCGAAACTAGCGGGAGAAACCAAGAGACCCAGTACTTC TRBV11-2 NA TRBD2 16 TRBJ2-5
CASSSGAYNSPLHF TGTGCCAGCAGCTCCGGGGCTTATAATTCACCCCTCCACTTT TRBV7-3 many NA 14 TRBJ1-6
CASSILPADSYNEQFF TGTGCCAGTAGTATCCTCCCAGCGGACTCCTACAATGAGCAGTTCTTC TRBV19 NA NA 16 TRBJ2-1
CASSPNQGLGEQFF TGTGCCAGCTCACCAAACCAGGGGTTGGGAGAGCAGTTCTTC TRBV18 NA NA 14 TRBJ2-1
CASSLGRQYNEQFF TGTGCCAGCAGCTTAGGGAGACAGTACAATGAGCAGTTCTTC TRBV7-2 NA NA 14 TRBJ2-1
CASSPARREGLDTQYF TGTGCCAGCAGTCCAGCCAGGCGGGAGGGCCTAGATACGCAGTATTTT TRBV28 NA TRBD2 16 TRBJ2-3
CASRDNTTPPGANVLTF TGTGCCAGCAGGGACAACACGACACCCCCTGGGGCCAACGTCCTGACTTTC TRBV28 many NA 17 TRBJ2-6
CASTRLAGVGEQYF TGTGCCAGCACCCGACTAGCGGGAGTCGGCGAGCAGTACTTC TRBV7-9 NA TRBD2 14 TRBJ2-7
CAWSLGSNQPQHF TGTGCCTGGAGTCTGGGGAGCAATCAGCCCCAGCATTTT TRBV30 NA NA 13 TRBJ1-5
CASNPLAGVSTGELFF TGTGCCAGCAACCCCTTAGCGGGAGTGAGTACCGGGGAGCTGTTTTTT TRBV7-9 once TRBD2 16 TRBJ2-2
CASSLQGIGPQGSQYF TGTGCCAGCAGCTTACAGGGGATTGGCCCCCAGGGGTCGCAGTATTTT TRBV7-2 NA NA 16 TRBJ2-3
CASSAYQVLSQPQHF TGTGCCAGCAGTGCATACCAGGTTTTGTCTCAGCCCCAGCATTTT TRBV6-1 once NA 15 TRBJ1-5
CASSIAGAGGDGYTF TGTGCCAGTAGTATCGCAGGCGCCGGTGGAGATGGCTACACCTTC TRBV19 NA NA 15 TRBJ1-2
CASSPRGRTADGEQYF TGTGCCAGCAGCCCCCGAGGGCGGACCGCCGACGGCGAGCAGTACTTC TRBV7-9 NA NA 16 TRBJ2-7
CASSHKGELYSLNTGELFF TGTGCCAGCTCTCACAAGGGGGAGCTCTACTCCTTGAACACCGGGGAGCTGTTTTTT TRBV11-2 NA NA 19 TRBJ2-2
CASSLTSYTTDTQYF TGTGCCAGCAGCTTAACGTCCTACACCACAGATACGCAGTATTTT TRBV7-3 NA NA 15 TRBJ2-3
CASSWGPESGANVLTF TGTGCCAGCAGCTGGGGGCCTGAATCTGGGGCCAACGTCCTGACTTTC TRBV5-6 NA NA 16 TRBJ2-6
CASSPGGGGQPQHF TGTGCCAGTAGCCCCGGGGGGGGAGGTCAGCCCCAGCATTTT TRBV19 NA NA 14 TRBJ1-5
CASSPLVDSYEQYF TGTGCCAGCAGCCCCTTAGTTGATTCCTACGAGCAGTACTTC TRBV4-2 NA NA 14 TRBJ2-7
CATSRDAGGYGYTF TGTGCCACCAGCAGAGATGCCGGGGGATATGGCTACACCTTC TRBV15 NA NA 14 TRBJ1-2
CASSQLAGGWDEQFF TGTGCCAGCAGCCAGCTAGCGGGAGGATGGGATGAGCAGTTCTTC TRBV14 NA TRBD2 15 TRBJ2-1
CASSRKDSSYEQYF TGTGCCAGCAGTCGAAAAGACAGTTCCTACGAGCAGTACTTC TRBV27 NA NA 14 TRBJ2-7
CASSSPPGRYQETQYF TGTGCCAGCAGTTCCCCTCCGGGACGGTACCAAGAGACCCAGTACTTC TRBV28 NA NA 16 TRBJ2-5
CATSRPGTGGDEQFF TGTGCCACCAGCAGACCCGGGACAGGGGGCGATGAGCAGTTCTTC TRBV15 NA TRBD1 15 TRBJ2-1
CASSTSPGTYEQYF TGTGCCAGCAGCACAAGTCCCGGGACCTACGAGCAGTACTTC TRBV11-2 few NA 14 TRBJ2-7
CASSPPRERRDSDTQYF TGTGCCAGCAGCCCACCGAGGGAGCGGAGGGATTCAGATACGCAGTATTTT TRBV7-9 few NA 17 TRBJ2-3
CASSQALRETQYF TGTGCCAGCAGCCAAGCTCTTAGGGAGACCCAGTACTTC TRBV14 NA NA 13 TRBJ2-5
CASAEPIQPQHF TGTGCCAGCGCGGAGCCTATTCAGCCCCAGCATTTT TRBV6-1 NA NA 12 TRBJ1-5
CSVARTGSNTEAFF TGCAGCGTTGCCCGGACAGGGTCGAACACTGAAGCTTTCTTT TRBV29-1 NA TRBD1 14 TRBJ1-1
CASSSTHSSYEQYF TGTGCCAGCAGCTCCACGCATTCCTCCTACGAGCAGTACTTC TRBV11-3 NA NA 14 TRBJ2-7
CASNPGLAGGPWTDTQYF TGTGCCAGCAATCCCGGACTAGCGGGAGGGCCGTGGACAGATACGCAGTATTTT TRBV27 NA TRBD2 18 TRBJ2-3
CASSLEGSGNTIYF TGCGCCAGCAGCTTAGAGGGATCTGGAAACACCATATATTTT TRBV5-1 NA NA 14 TRBJ1-3
CASTLWRASKGTGELFF TGTGCCAGCACCCTGTGGCGCGCTAGCAAGGGCACCGGGGAGCTGTTTTTT TRBV5-5 NA NA 17 TRBJ2-2
CASRDGELFF TGTGCCAGCAGGGACGGGGAGCTGTTTTTT TRBV6-1 NA NA 10 TRBJ2-2
CASSLEGGGFGYTF TGTGCCAGCAGCTTAGAAGGGGGCGGTTTCGGCTACACCTTC TRBV7-9 NA TRBD1 14 TRBJ1-2
CATSRTGNYYEQYF TGTGCCACCAGTAGGACAGGGAACTACTACGAGCAGTACTTC TRBV15 few TRBD1 14 TRBJ2-7
CASSPQTVGNSPLHF TGTGCCAGCTCACCACAGACAGTGGGGAATTCACCCCTCCACTTT TRBV18 NA NA 15 TRBJ1-6
CSVDSGPSGGWGTDTQYF TGCAGCGTTGATTCAGGGCCAAGCGGGGGATGGGGCACAGATACGCAGTATTTT TRBV29-1 NA TRBD2 18 TRBJ2-3
CAISDEGMNTEAFF TGTGCCATCAGTGATGAAGGGATGAACACTGAAGCTTTCTTT TRBV10-3 few NA 14 TRBJ1-1
CASSQEGVNEQFF TGTGCCAGCAGCCAAGAGGGGGTCAATGAGCAGTTCTTC TRBV4-2 NA NA 13 TRBJ2-1
CASSERETGGKDTQYF TGTGCCAGCAGTGAACGGGAGACAGGGGGCAAAGATACGCAGTATTTT TRBV6-1 NA TRBD1 16 TRBJ2-3
CASSPYGVGYTF TGTGCCAGTAGCCCATATGGAGTAGGCTACACCTTC TRBV19 NA NA 12 TRBJ1-2
CASSSTEGAGETQYF TGTGCCAGCAGCTCCACCGAGGGGGCAGGGGAGACCCAGTACTTC TRBV7-7 NA TRBD1 15 TRBJ2-5
CASSLGGRGFTDTQYF TGTGCCAGCAGCTTGGGCGGGCGGGGATTCACAGATACGCAGTATTTT TRBV7-3 NA NA 16 TRBJ2-3
CASSSDPYTGELFF TGTGCCAGCAGCTCGGATCCCTACACCGGGGAGCTGTTTTTT TRBV7-3 once NA 14 TRBJ2-2
CASSPGANYGYTF TGTGCCAGCAGCCCAGGTGCTAACTATGGCTACACCTTC TRBV5-4 NA NA 13 TRBJ1-2
CASSQPRIRTGGSAGSYEQYF TGCGCCAGCAGCCAACCGCGGATCCGGACAGGGGGCAGTGCTGGCTCCTACGAGCAGTACTTC TRBV4-1 NA TRBD1 21 TRBJ2-7
CASSLAGAGETQYF TGTGCCAGCAGCTTAGCGGGAGCTGGAGAGACCCAGTACTTC TRBV7-2 NA NA 14 TRBJ2-5
CASTPVSAYNEQFF TGTGCCAGCACTCCGGTTAGTGCCTACAATGAGCAGTTCTTC TRBV7-9 few NA 14 TRBJ2-1
CSVVVGGDQPQHF TGCAGCGTTGTAGTAGGGGGAGATCAGCCCCAGCATTTT TRBV29-1 NA NA 13 TRBJ1-5
CASSVSSGPYNEQFF TGTGCCAGCAGCGTCTCTAGCGGACCTTACAATGAGCAGTTCTTC TRBV11-3 once TRBD2 15 TRBJ2-1
CASSLVESSGRANYEQYF TGTGCCAGCAGCTTAGTAGAATCTAGCGGGAGGGCAAACTACGAGCAGTACTTC TRBV7-9 NA TRBD2 18 TRBJ2-7
CASTTRSGSYNEQFF TGTGCCTCCACGACTAGGAGCGGGAGTTACAATGAGCAGTTCTTC TRBV30 NA TRBD2 15 TRBJ2-1
CASTKGGTSVVNEQFF TGTGCCAGCACCAAGGGGGGGACTAGCGTGGTGAATGAGCAGTTCTTC TRBV28 NA TRBD2 16 TRBJ2-1